Below, 17 T cell receptor beta chains from the same sample are listed, as sequenced in a study of T cell repertoires in cytomegalovirus infection. Their recognized antigens are unknown. Via MiXCR, TCRdb re-called the reads, giving one row per CDR3 protein. The sample contains 95,000 to 150,000 distinct CDR3 sequences, about 31% of which appear only once. Material: CD8+ T cells from cultured PBMCs, obtained from culture after CMV antigen stimulation. These receptors were collected from a human donor in good health (CMV status not recorded). Some clones in this sample may be carry-over from other donors' samples.

This chain joins TRBV7-3 and TRBJ2-7, with TRBD2 matching over 7 bases. V shed 5 bases, J shed 2 bases, and the junction held 3 bases outside the gene matches. Looked up from germline, CDR1 is SGHTA and CDR2 is FQGTGA. The CDR3 contains 13 residues. Written as DNA, the CDR3 is TGTGCCAGCAGCCCGAGCGGGGCCTACGAGCAGTACTTC. This sequence encodes CASSPSGAYEQYF.

This clonotype was detected a few times. This chain joins TRBV28 and TRBJ1-6; TRBD1 aligns across 9 bases. Germline trimming cut 3 bases from V and 9 bases from J; bases unmatched to any gene: 6. Germline V gives CDR1 MDHEN, CDR2 SYDVKM. The CDR3 loop spans 15 amino acids. The CDR3 region is CASSFSGTGTSPLHF. In DNA form, the CDR3 reads TGTGCCAGCAGTTTTTCCGGGACAGGGACTTCACCCCTCCACTTT.

This clonotype has more than one count but fewer than ten. The chain couples TRBV9 to TRBJ2-1, with 11 bases aligning to TRBD1. V trimming: 0 bases; J trimming: 6 bases; junction bases outside the gene matches: 2. The germline gives CDR1 SGDLS, CDR2 YYNGEE. The CDR3 loop spans 15 amino acids. The DNA of the CDR3 is TGTGCCAGCAGCGTAGGAGGGACAGGGGGCAATGAGCAGTTCTTC. Amino acid sequence: CASSVGGTGGNEQFF.

The chain links TRBV2 to TRBJ1-2; D may be TRBD1 (5 bases). Per germline, CDR1 SNHLY and CDR2 FYNNEI. V lost 6 bases to trimming and J lost 4 bases, with 15 bases between them. This CDR3 has 14 residues. CDR3 in amino acids: CASRSHEGPYGYTF. CDR3 DNA sequence: TGTGCCAGCAGGAGCCACGAGGGGCCCTATGGCTACACCTTC.

The V and J genes are TRBV7-9 and TRBJ1-1; D possibly corresponds to TRBD1 (5 bases). This CDR3 has 14 amino acids. CDR1 SEHNR and CDR2 FQNEAQ come from the germline V gene (reference sequence). Trimming stripped 3 bases from V and 1 base from J, with 9 bases between. The CDR3 region has the DNA TGTGCCAGCAGCTTCTCACAGGCGAACACTGAAGCTTTCTTT. Encoded protein: CASSFSQANTEAFF.

The V call is TRBV6-1, the J call TRBJ2-2; the D is unclear. Germline CDR1 and CDR2: MNHNS and SASEGT. V was trimmed by 1 base and J by 0 bases, leaving 12 bases between them. The CDR3 is 17 amino acids. CDR3 coding DNA: TGTGCCAGCAGTGAAGATCACAGCCTATCGAACACCGGGGAGCTGTTTTTT. This codes for CASSEDHSLSNTGELFF.

The chain has TRBV28 and TRBJ2-5; D perhaps matches TRBD2 (6 bases). This CDR3 comprises 12 residues. V was trimmed by 6 bases and J by 2 bases, leaving 7 bases between them. Germline V gene sequence: CDR1 MDHEN, CDR2 SYDVKM. The CDR3 spells CASRDYQETQYF. The DNA of the CDR3 is TGTGCCAGCAGGGACTATCAAGAGACCCAGTACTTC.

This clonotype was seen a handful of times. The genes are TRBV5-1 and TRBJ2-1, with 7 bases aligning to TRBD2. After removal of 4 bases from V and 0 bases from J, the junction contained 4 bases not matched to a gene. CDR3 length: 15 amino acids. Germline values: CDR1 SGHRS, CDR2 YFSETQ. Here the CDR3 DNA reads TGCGCCAGCAGCCTGCGGGGGAACTCCTACAATGAGCAGTTCTTC. Translation: CASSLRGNSYNEQFF.

Notes on this clonotype: A read error is possible here, since a much larger clone lies one base away. The chain links TRBV7-3 to TRBJ2-7; the D gene is possibly TRBD1 (6 bases). CDR1 and CDR2 (germline): SGHTA, FQGTGA. There are 15 residues in the CDR3. The V and J ends lost 5 bases and 2 bases respectively, with 16 bases between them. The CDR3 DNA sequence: TGTGCCAGCAGCCCCCAGGACAGTCAAGCCTACGAGCAGTACTTC. This gives the protein CASSPQDSQAYEQYF.

The table lists this clonotype with a few counts. CDR3: CASSRSGDRTNQPQHF. In DNA, the CDR3 is TGTGCCAGTAGTCGCTCGGGGGACAGAACTAATCAGCCCCAGCATTTT. The genes are TRBV19 and TRBJ1-5, with 7 positions matching TRBD1. V gave up 5 bases and J gave up 4 bases; unmatched junction bases: 11. Germline CDR1 reads LNHDA; CDR2 reads SQIVND (reference sequence). This CDR3 is built from 16 residues.

This clonotype turned up a few times. Written as DNA, the CDR3 is TGTGCCAGCAGCTTATTTAGCGGACAGACCCAGTACTTC. Translation: CASSLFSGQTQYF. The V call is TRBV11-3, the J call TRBJ2-5; possible D gene TRBD2, 6 bases. Germline values: CDR1 SGHNT, CDR2 YENEEA. V lost 2 bases to trimming and J lost 6 bases, with 10 bases between them. The CDR3 has 13 residues.

V is TRBV27 and J is TRBJ1-2, with D possibly matching TRBD1 (5 bases). The V end was cut by 9 bases, the J end by 3 bases, with 8 bases between. Germline V gene data show CDR1 as MNHEY and CDR2 as SMNVEV (reference sequence). This CDR3 is 11 amino acids long. CDR3 coding DNA: TGTGCCAGAAGGGGAGACTATGGCTACACCTTC. This encodes CARRGDYGYTF.

This clonotype was detected a few times. This chain joins TRBV4-1 and TRBJ1-1; D is perhaps TRBD1 (5 bases). V lost 3 bases, J lost 6 bases, and 14 bases lay in between. From germline, CDR1 is MGHRA and CDR2 YSYEKL. The CDR3 runs to 14 residues. CDR3 DNA: TGCGCCAGCAGCCATAGCCCCGGGGACCCTGAAGCTTTCTTT. Encoded protein: CASSHSPGDPEAFF.

The rearrangement uses TRBV4-2 and TRBJ2-7; D is unresolved. The germline CDR1 and CDR2 sequences are LGHNA and YNFKEQ. The CDR3 spans 12 residues. V was clipped by 3 bases and J by 2 bases, with 5 bases between them. Here the CDR3 DNA reads TGTGCCAGCAGCCAGTCCCCCTACGAGCAGTACTTC. Amino acid sequence: CASSQSPYEQYF.

The V and J genes are TRBV29-1 and TRBJ1-1; 7 nucleotides line up with TRBD1. Germline CDR1 is SQVTM and CDR2 is ANQGSEA. The V and J ends lost 4 bases and 2 bases, in that order; junction bases with no gene match: 13. The CDR3 length is 16 residues. The CDR3, as DNA: TGCAGCGTTGCTTGGGACCTCCAGGGGGATAACACTGAAGCTTTCTTT. Protein product: CSVAWDLQGDNTEAFF.

V is TRBV11-2 and J is TRBJ2-5; perhaps TRBD2 as D (5 bases). Germline V gene sequence: CDR1 SGHAT, CDR2 FQNNGV. The CDR3 totals 14 residues. Trimming left V 4 bases short and J 2 bases short, with 11 bases between. This chain's CDR3 is CASSSDWKQETQYF. As DNA, the CDR3 is TGTGCCAGCAGCTCGGACTGGAAACAAGAGACCCAGTACTTC. The variable domain in full, completed from reference TRBV11-2 and TRBJ2-5, reads EAGVAQSPRYKIIEKRQSVAFWCNPISGHATLYWYQQILGQGPKLLIQFQNNGVVDDSQLPKDRFSAERLKGVDSTLKIQPAKLEDSAVYLCASSSDWKQETQYFGPGTRLLVL.

The chain joins TRBV12-3 or TRBV12-4 to TRBJ1-5; TRBD1 matches at 9 bases. CDR3 size: 18 residues. V was pared by 1 base and J by 3 bases, with 10 bases of the junction left unmatched. CDR3 amino acids: CASSLGVMGTGLNQPQHF. The CDR3 region has the DNA TGTGCCAGCAGTTTAGGGGTGATGGGGACAGGGCTCAATCAGCCCCAGCATTTT.